This T cell receptor (beta chain) was identified in a study of blood T cell repertoires in COVID-19. At the level of the study: Acute-phase and convalescent COVID-19 samples originated in the United States, Italy and Spain. PBMCs, B-cell-depleted T cells, or T cells provided the cDNA or gDNA that made up the material.

Participants came from around 25 US areas, aged roughly 18 to 89 years. Original data processing: The assay estimated nucleated cells by amplifying reference gene primers. Some clones are missing from TCRdb's copy, which holds only in-frame ones; the method was immunoSEQ multiplex PCR. Clonal size and the V and J genes are those of that table, whereas D and trimming came from the DNA. This table has fewer than 250,000 clones, approximately 83% appearing once. The source is a woman between 40 and 50 years old with acute COVID-19. The sample was PBMCs or T cells enriched from blood (not recorded which).

The CDR3 protein is CASSSPGLAGGTGELFF. In nucleotides, the CDR3 is TGTGCCAGCAGCTCCCCAGGACTAGCGGGAGGTACCGGGGAGCTGTTTTTT. The chain has TRBV7-3 and TRBJ2-2; the match to TRBD2 covers 14 bases. CDR1 is SGHTA, CDR2 FQGTGA, per germline. The CDR3 runs 17 residues. After removal of 4 bases from V and 5 bases from J, the junction contained 6 bases not matched to a gene.